The present T cell receptor (beta chain) was sequenced within a study of blood T cell repertoires in COVID-19. Background on the study: Sources were T cells, B-cell-depleted T cells, or PBMCs; the material itself was cDNA or gDNA.

Those enrolled, adults aged about 18 to 89 years, came from around 24 US areas. Clinical histories supplied by participants themselves formed the basis of cohort assignment. The method was immunoSEQ multiplex PCR; TCRdb's version includes in-frame clones alone and lacks a portion of them. This sample carries approximately 300,000 clones, 90% of them seen once, and the ten largest clones take roughly 2.6%. The sequenced sample was PBMCs or T cells enriched from blood (not recorded which). The sequence came from a man aged 60 to 69 who had recovered from COVID-19.

The CDR3 protein is CASSEATGTEYSYNSPLHF. The CDR3, as DNA: TGTGCCAGCAGTGAAGCAACCGGGACAGAGTACTCCTATAATTCACCCCTCCACTTT. The chain employs TRBV6-1 and TRBJ1-6; 7 positions agree with TRBD1. The CDR3 sequence is 19 residues long. Germline CDR1 reads MNHNS; CDR2 reads SASEGT. V lost 0 bases to trimming and J lost 0 bases; unmatched junction nucleotides: 8.